Given below is one T cell receptor beta chain in context. The data belong to a study of shared clonotypes between healthy human individuals. In the sorted-subset replicate PCRs, 200 ng DNA, tens of thousands of T cell genomes, was used. This table comes from immunoSEQ multiplex PCR, and its TCRdb copy is limited to in-frame clones, with some not included. Of around 370,000 clones listed, around 96% are singletons. V was trimmed by 1 base and J by 6 bases, leaving 10 bases between them. From germline, CDR1 is MNHEY and CDR2 SVGAGI. CDR3 length equals 13 residues. Sequenced sample: memory CD8+ T cells sorted from blood. Subset noted: CD45RO+ cells pooled with CCR7-negative TemRA cells. The chain uses TRBV6-5 and TRBJ2-7; tentatively, D is TRBD2 (6 bases). The source is a man aged 30 to 45 in good health. CDR3: CASSYWGGGEQYF. For the CDR3, the DNA is TGTGCCAGCAGTTACTGGGGAGGAGGCGAGCAGTACTTC.